The 10 T cell receptor beta chains below were found in one sample sequenced in a study of cytomegalovirus exposure and HLA in healthy donors. The PCR ran on 60 Vbeta and 13 Jbeta primers. Only in-frame clones appear in the TCRdb table, and some are missing; sequencing was by immunoSEQ multiplex PCR. This table has around 200,000 clones, around three quarters appearing once. The material sequenced was PBMCs. Receptors originate from a woman aged 25 to 39 in good health and CMV-seropositive.

The chain has TRBV4-3 and TRBJ2-5, with 9 bases aligning to TRBD1. The trim removed 5 bases at V and 2 bases at J, leaving 6 bases unmatched. CDR1 LGHNA and CDR2 YSLEER come from the germline V gene. The CDR3 is 15 amino acids. Here the CDR3 DNA reads TGCGCCAGCAGCGAGGACAGGGGATTACAAGAGACCCAGTACTTC. The encoded protein is CASSEDRGLQETQYF.

This chain uses TRBV4-3 with TRBJ1-1; no firm D call. The CDR3 runs 15 residues. The V gene's germline CDR1 is LGHNA and CDR2 YSLEER. V was pared by 1 base and J by 0 bases, with 9 bases between. The CDR3 spells CASSQGSILNTEAFF. CDR3 sequence (DNA): TGCGCCAGCAGCCAAGGCTCTATACTGAACACTGAAGCTTTCTTT.

The chain has TRBV28 and TRBJ1-2; D unresolved. Trimming left V 7 bases short and J 1 base short, with 13 bases between. The CDR3 is made up of 14 amino acids. Germline assignment: CDR1 MDHEN and CDR2 SYDVKM. CDR3 region: CASTLLYNNYGYTF. As DNA, the CDR3 is TGTGCCAGCACCCTACTATACAATAACTATGGCTACACCTTC.

This chain links TRBV5-6 with TRBJ1-1; TRBD1 matches at 7 bases. The germline V gene has CDR1 SGHDT and CDR2 YYEEEE. The CDR3 totals 15 residues. Losses at the gene ends were 4 bases for V and 1 base for J; bases not matched to a gene: 7. This CDR3 is CASSLLDRANTEAFF. DNA for the CDR3: TGTGCCAGCAGCCTGCTCGACAGGGCGAACACTGAAGCTTTCTTT.

CDR3 in DNA: TGTGCCAGCAGTGAACGGGGGTTAACTGAAGCTTTCTTT. Translating gives CASSERGLTEAFF. The rearrangement joins TRBV25-1 to TRBJ1-1, with D possibly TRBD1 on 5 matching bases. V gave up 2 bases and J gave up 5 bases, with 9 bases separating them. Looked up from germline, CDR1 is MGHDK and CDR2 is SYGVNS. The CDR3 totals 13 residues.

This chain links TRBV7-9 with TRBJ1-4, with TRBD1 as a possible D gene (6 bases). CDR3 size: 14 residues. V was shortened by 2 bases and J by 4 bases, with 8 bases between the two germline ends. Looked up from germline, CDR1 is SEHNR and CDR2 is FQNEAQ (reference sequence). The CDR3 DNA reads TGTGCCAGCAGCTTATCACAGGGTAATGAAAAACTGTTTTTT. Translation: CASSLSQGNEKLFF.

The chain is built from TRBV28 and TRBJ2-7; tentative D call: TRBD2 (6 bases). Between the trimmed V and J ends, which lost 4 bases and 6 bases, there was a span of 16 bases. Germline loops: CDR1 MDHEN, CDR2 SYDVKM. The CDR3 runs to 14 residues. CDR3 nucleotides: TGTGCCAGCAGTTCCGGAGGGTCGGGGATCGAGCAGTACTTC. Its translation: CASSSGGSGIEQYF.

This chain uses TRBV5-4 with TRBJ1-2, with D possibly matching TRBD1 (6 bases). The CDR3 covers 15 residues. The germline V gene encodes CDR1 SGHNT and CDR2 YYREEE (reference sequence). The V end was cut by 0 bases, the J end by 7 bases, with 16 bases between. CDR3 protein: CASSLEQGRAAGYTF. CDR3 nucleotide sequence: TGTGCCAGCAGCTTGGAACAGGGCAGGGCGGCTGGCTACACCTTC. Based on the CDR3 plus reference TRBV5-4 and TRBJ1-2, the full variable domain is ETGVTQSPTHLIKTRGQQVTLRCSSQSGHNTVSWYQQALGQGPQFIFQYYREEENGRGNFPPRFSGLQFPNYSSELNVNALELDDSALYLCASSLEQGRAAGYTFGSGTRLTVV.

The V and J genes are TRBV15 and TRBJ1-2; D not certain. The germline CDR1 and CDR2 sequences are LNHNV and YYDKDF (reference sequence). This CDR3 is built from 15 residues. The V end was cut by 0 bases, the J end by 5 bases, with 13 bases between. For the CDR3, the DNA is TGTGCCACCAGCAGAGATGGTTCCCAGAGGTATGGCTACACCTTC. Its protein product is CATSRDGSQRYGYTF.

The chain employs TRBV27 and TRBJ1-3; 7 bases line up with TRBD1. The CDR3 has 17 residues. J gave up 10 bases and V 3 bases, and 18 bases lay outside the gene matches. Looked up from germline, CDR1 is MNHEY and CDR2 is SMNVEV (reference sequence). CDR3 DNA sequence: TGTGCCAGCAGTTTGACCGATTTAACAGGGGCCCCCCAAACCATATATTTT. Its translation: CASSLTDLTGAPQTIYF.